Presented here are 25 T cell receptor beta chains from one specimen sequenced in a study of spatial heterogeneity in lung cancer (dated by TCRdb to about 2019). The time point label here, explained by the study, means: sample taken at primary tumor resection. For TCR sequencing, whole RNA was extracted from tumor and nontumor lung tissue, or from cryopreserved PBMC samples, and no cell sorting was done. Library creation used 5' RACE. Sequenced on a NextSeq 500. TCRdb reprocessed the public reads (quality trimming at Q25 with fastp, clone calling with MiXCR) and kept in-frame beta chains. Merged by CDR3 protein, the rows form single entries marked with the most common genes and DNA. In this sample the table shows more than 35,000 distinct CDR3 sequences, roughly 5.6% of which occur a single time. Roughly 27% of the sample comes from the top ten. Sequenced material: PBMCs, taken at surgery. These receptors were obtained from a female donor with early-stage non-small cell lung cancer.

This clonotype ranks as medium-sized. The chain links TRBV7-2 to TRBJ2-2; D possibly corresponds to TRBD1 (5 bases). V lost 3 bases, J lost 1 base, and 12 bases lay in between. The germline V gene encodes CDR1 SGHTA and CDR2 FQGNSA. CDR3 length: 16 amino acids. The CDR3 is CASSFQGQGNTGELFF. The CDR3 DNA follows: TGTGCCAGCAGCTTTCAAGGGCAGGGGAACACCGGGGAGCTGTTTTTT.

This clonotype was seen many times. The chain employs TRBV7-2 and TRBJ2-3, with D possibly matching TRBD2 (6 bases). Between the trimmed V and J ends, which lost 1 base and 0 bases, there was a span of 8 bases. Germline assignment: CDR1 SGHTA and CDR2 FQGNSA. The CDR3 is 15 amino acids. CDR3 sequence reads: CASSLVGTSTDTQYF. CDR3 coding DNA: TGTGCCAGCAGCTTAGTAGGGACTAGCACAGATACGCAGTATTTT.

There are many counts of this clonotype. This chain connects TRBV30 to TRBJ2-1; TRBD2 is a possible D gene (6 bases). Germline CDR1 is GTSNPN and CDR2 is SVGIG (reference sequence). This CDR3 comprises 13 residues. Between the trimmed V and J ends, which lost 0 bases and 9 bases, there was a span of 12 bases. The CDR3 region is CAWSVSSAGEQFF. The CDR3 nucleotides are TGTGCCTGGAGTGTATCTAGCGCCGGTGAGCAGTTCTTC.

Ten or more counts support this clonotype. This chain connects TRBV7-9 to TRBJ1-5; D gene ambiguous. This CDR3 has 12 residues. Trimming pared 1 base from V and 6 bases from J, leaving 4 bases between. CDR1 and CDR2 from the germline V gene are SEHNR and FQNEAQ (reference sequence). CDR3 amino acids: CASSLDFQPQHF. DNA of the CDR3: TGTGCCAGCAGCTTAGATTTTCAGCCCCAGCATTTT.

The sample holds many counts of this clonotype. V gene TRBV7-3 combines with J gene TRBJ2-3; D is undetermined. The CDR3 consists of 11 residues. The germline V gene has CDR1 SGHTA and CDR2 FQGTGA. The V end lost 5 bases, the J end lost 7 bases, and 7 bases lay between the germline ends. This chain's CDR3 is CASSPGNTQYF. CDR3 in DNA: TGTGCCAGCAGCCCTGGGAATACGCAGTATTTT.

This clonotype was counted ten times or more. The CDR3 coding sequence is TGCAGCGTTGAGGGGGACAGGGTTCCCTACGAGCAGTACTTC. Translating it yields CSVEGDRVPYEQYF. The chain joins TRBV29-1 to TRBJ2-7, with 9 nucleotides matching TRBD1. The CDR3 spans 14 residues. Germline V gene data show CDR1 as SQVTM and CDR2 as ANQGSEA. The trim removed 3 bases at V and 2 bases at J, leaving 5 bases unmatched.

The V and J genes are TRBV5-1 and TRBJ1-2; D remains unclear. V was pared by 2 bases and J by 5 bases, with 10 bases between. The germline gives CDR1 SGHRS, CDR2 YFSETQ. The CDR3 covers 13 residues. The CDR3 bases are TGCGCCAGCAGCTTCGCCCCGGAGTATGGCTACACCTTC. It is translated as CASSFAPEYGYTF.

This clonotype was recorded many times. The V and J genes are TRBV27 and TRBJ2-3, with D perhaps given as TRBD1 or TRBD2 (5 bases each). V gave up 5 bases and J gave up 10 bases, with 13 bases separating them. The CDR3 loop spans 12 amino acids. CDR1 is MNHEY, CDR2 SMNVEV, per germline (reference sequence). The CDR3 DNA reads TGTGCCAGCAGTCCTAACCAGGGAGCGCAGTATTTT. Its translation is CASSPNQGAQYF.

This clonotype has only a few counts. The chain carries TRBV6-6 and TRBJ2-3, with 9 bases that match TRBD2. Germline V CDR1 and CDR2: MNHNY, SVGAGI (reference sequence). V lost 8 bases, J lost 2 bases, and 5 bases stayed unmatched. This CDR3 is 14 amino acids long. This chain's CDR3 is CASRERGVTDTQYF. The CDR3 DNA follows: TGTGCCAGCCGCGAGCGGGGGGTCACAGATACGCAGTATTTT.

In this sample, this clonotype turned up many times. This chain connects TRBV11-2 to TRBJ2-1; no clear D gene. Trimming left V 2 bases short and J 6 bases short, with 11 bases between. Germline V CDR1 and CDR2: SGHAT, FQNNGV. This CDR3 is 14 amino acids long. CDR3 residues: CASSLLRAANEQFF. The CDR3 DNA sequence: TGTGCCAGCAGCTTACTCCGGGCAGCCAATGAGCAGTTCTTC. The full variable domain, in which reference TRBV11-2 and TRBJ2-1 provide the parts outside the CDR3, is EAGVAQSPRYKIIEKRQSVAFWCNPISGHATLYWYQQILGQGPKLLIQFQNNGVVDDSQLPKDRFSAERLKGVDSTLKIQPAKLEDSAVYLCASSLLRAANEQFFGPGTRLTVL.

The table lists this clonotype with many counts. This chain connects TRBV5-1 to TRBJ2-3; D is ambiguous. Between the trimmed V and J ends, which lost 3 bases and 1 base, there was a span of 9 bases. CDR1 and CDR2 from the germline V gene are SGHRS and YFSETQ. The CDR3 runs to 14 residues. The CDR3 DNA sequence: TGCGCCAGCAGCTGGACCCCAGGCACAGATACGCAGTATTTT. Translating it yields CASSWTPGTDTQYF.

This clonotype has a count of ten or more. The chain carries TRBV27 and TRBJ2-5; perhaps TRBD2 as D (5 bases). Germline assignment: CDR1 MNHEY and CDR2 SMNVEV (reference sequence). This CDR3 has 13 amino acids. Between the trimmed V and J ends, which lost 6 bases and 0 bases, there was a span of 8 bases. The CDR3 sequence is CASRPGNQETQYF. The DNA of the CDR3 is TGTGCCAGCAGGCCCGGGAACCAAGAGACCCAGTACTTC.

The sample holds many counts of this clonotype. This chain joins TRBV28 and TRBJ1-5; D gene uncertain. In germline, CDR1 is MDHEN, CDR2 SYDVKM. Trimming took 7 bases from V and 0 from J, leaving 10 bases between them. This CDR3 comprises 14 residues. CDR3 DNA sequence: TGTGCCAGCACCGCAGCTTATAGCAATCAGCCCCAGCATTTT. It yields the protein CASTAAYSNQPQHF.

In this sample, this clonotype turned up many times. The chain combines TRBV2 with TRBJ1-1; tentative D call: TRBD1 (6 bases). The CDR3 is 12 amino acids. V was pared by 8 bases and J by 11 bases, with 18 bases between. Germline loops: CDR1 SNHLY, CDR2 FYNNEI. CDR3 in DNA: TGTGCCAGCCTCCCAGGGGAAACCAGGGCTTTCTTT. Its protein product is CASLPGETRAFF.

This clonotype has ten or more counts. This chain joins TRBV11-2 and TRBJ2-4; D uncertain. Between the trimmed V and J ends, which lost 4 bases and 0 bases, there was a span of 7 bases. Germline assignment: CDR1 SGHAT and CDR2 FQNNGV. The CDR3 is made up of 14 amino acids. Here the CDR3 DNA reads TGTGCCAGCAGCTCCCGGCTAGCCAAAAACATTCAGTACTTC. It translates to CASSSRLAKNIQYF.

This clonotype was recorded at least ten times. V and J are TRBV20-1 and TRBJ1-1, with 7 bases identical to TRBD1. Germline V CDR1 and CDR2: DFQATT, SNEGSKA (reference sequence). This CDR3 region has 13 residues. Trimming removed 6 bases from V and 0 bases from J; junction bases left unmatched: 4. CDR3 nucleotides: TGCAGTGCCACAGGGGAGCTGAACACTGAAGCTTTCTTT. Encoded protein: CSATGELNTEAFF.

There are many counts of this clonotype. The gene calls are TRBV2 and TRBJ2-7; D remains unclear. V was shortened by 4 bases and J by 6 bases, with 7 bases between the two germline ends. This CDR3 has 11 residues. Per germline, CDR1 SNHLY and CDR2 FYNNEI. The CDR3 bases are TGTGCCAGCAGTGTGAAGGTCGAGCAGTACTTC. Its translation is CASSVKVEQYF.

The table lists this clonotype with many counts. The genes are TRBV7-2 and TRBJ2-7, with D maybe TRBD2 (7 bases). The CDR3 length is 14 residues. Germline V CDR1 and CDR2: SGHTA, FQGNSA. V was pared by 5 bases and J by 4 bases, with 15 bases between. CDR3 sequence: CASSLTGGAYEQYF. The CDR3 nucleotides read TGTGCCAGCAGCCTAACGGGGGGCGCGTACGAGCAGTACTTC.

In this sample, this clonotype turned up many times. The chain joins TRBV4-1 to TRBJ1-2; 8 bases are a match to TRBD1. J gave up 0 bases and V 4 bases, and 4 bases lay outside the gene matches. Germline lookup yields CDR1 MGHRA and CDR2 YSYEKL. There are 15 residues in the CDR3. The CDR3 loop reads CASSPGTGTNYGYTF. The DNA for the CDR3 is TGCGCCAGCAGCCCGGGGACAGGTACTAACTATGGCTACACCTTC.

This clonotype has just one count. The rearrangement uses TRBV7-2 and TRBJ2-7; 10 nucleotides agree with TRBD2. The V segment lost 5 bases and the J segment 7 bases; nucleotides outside the gene matches: 8. The germline gives CDR1 SGHTA, CDR2 FQGNSA. This CDR3 is 14 amino acids long. CDR3 in DNA: TGTGCCAGCAGCCCGGGACTAGCGAGATGGGAGCAGTACTTC. It translates to CASSPGLARWEQYF.

This clonotype was recorded many times. V gene TRBV29-1 combines with J gene TRBJ2-2, with 11 bases that match TRBD1. The V and J ends lost 4 bases and 4 bases, in that order; junction bases with no gene match: 2. Germline V lookup: CDR1 SQVTM, CDR2 ANQGSEA. This CDR3 is built from 14 residues. The CDR3 is CSVGGTGGTGELFF. As DNA, the CDR3 is TGCAGCGTTGGTGGGACAGGGGGCACCGGGGAGCTGTTTTTT.

There are many counts of this clonotype. J is TRBJ1-2 and V is TRBV9, with TRBD1 matching over 9 bases. V trimming: 1 base; J trimming: 7 bases; junction bases outside the gene matches: 5. There are 14 residues in the CDR3. Germline V gene sequence: CDR1 SGDLS, CDR2 YYNGEE. CDR3 DNA sequence: TGTGCCAGCAGCGTACTACAGGGGGCAGCTGGCTACACCTTC. Translated, it gives CASSVLQGAAGYTF.

This clonotype has ten or more counts. The V and J genes are TRBV6-6 and TRBJ2-1, with no clear D. The V gene's germline CDR1 is MNHNY and CDR2 SVGAGI (reference sequence). The CDR3 is 14 amino acids. The germline V and J ends were trimmed by 0 bases and 0 bases, with 3 bases remaining between them. CDR3 in amino acids: CASSYSSSYNEQFF. CDR3 nucleotide sequence: TGTGCCAGCAGTTACTCCAGCTCCTACAATGAGCAGTTCTTC.

This clonotype was counted once. The chain combines TRBV5-6 with TRBJ1-1; D is uncertain. Deletions cut 4 bases from V and 6 bases from J, with 13 bases between. Germline assignment: CDR1 SGHDT and CDR2 YYEEEE. The CDR3 has 13 residues. CDR3 sequence reads: CASSTLGVAEAFF. The CDR3 nucleotides are TGTGCCAGCAGCACCTTAGGCGTGGCTGAAGCTTTCTTT.

This clonotype was observed a few times. Sequence at one end of the junction differs from germline and may be a read error. This chain uses TRBV12-3 or TRBV12-4 with TRBJ2-7; no clear D gene. This CDR3 comprises 14 residues. CDR3 bases: TGTGCCAGCAGCTTAGGGCGGAGATCCTACGAGCAGTACTTC. Protein sequence: CASSLGRRSYEQYF.